These 31 T cell receptor beta chains came from one sample sequenced in a study of blood T cell repertoires in COVID-19. Method: immunoSEQ multiplex PCR; TCRdb's copy keeps in-frame clones and lacks some. Found here are approximately 300,000 clones, roughly 90% of them singletons; the top ten hold less than 4%. The sequenced sample consisted of PBMCs or T cells enriched from blood (not recorded which). These receptors were collected from a woman aged 25-40 years who had been exposed to COVID-19.

This clone was counted between two and nine times. The rearrangement links TRBV4-1 to TRBJ1-5; D might be TRBD1 (5 bases). The CDR3 totals 16 residues. V lost 2 bases and J 0 bases, leaving 11 bases between the germline ends. Germline V gives CDR1 MGHRA, CDR2 YSYEKL. As DNA, the CDR3 is TGCGCCAGCAGCCAAACGACAGCTTATAGCAATCAGCCCCAGCATTTT. Translated, it gives CASSQTTAYSNQPQHF.

The chain couples TRBV18 to TRBJ2-7; TRBD2 matches at 14 bases. Germline V gene lookup returns CDR1 KGHSH and CDR2 LQKENI. Trimming removed 3 bases from V and 3 bases from J; junction bases left unmatched: 10. The CDR3 runs to 18 residues. This CDR3 reads CASSPQTSGGGSVYEQYF. For the CDR3, the DNA is TGTGCCAGCTCACCGCAGACTAGCGGGGGGGGCTCCGTCTACGAGCAGTACTTC.

The V gene is TRBV5-1, the J gene TRBJ2-6; perhaps TRBD2 as D (6 bases). Trimming shortened V by 0 bases and J by 0 bases, and 13 bases separated the two germline ends. CDR3 size: 18 residues. Germline V lookup: CDR1 SGHRS, CDR2 YFSETQ. The CDR3 here is CASSLVSGLPSGANVLTF. The CDR3 coding sequence is TGCGCCAGCAGCTTGGTAAGCGGGCTACCCTCTGGGGCCAACGTCCTGACTTTC.

The chain is built from TRBV19 and TRBJ1-1; 9 nucleotides line up with TRBD1. The CDR3 contains 18 residues. Germline-derived CDR1 and CDR2 are LNHDA and SQIVND (reference sequence). With 1 base clipped from V and 3 bases from J, the junction kept 12 bases outside the gene matches. CDR3 sequence (DNA): TGTGCCAGTAGTATAGGCACCGGGAAGGACAGGGGAGACACTGAAGCTTTCTTT. Its translation is CASSIGTGKDRGDTEAFF.

This clone was seen more than once but under ten times. The chain links TRBV29-1 to TRBJ2-1; possibly TRBD1 for D (5 bases). V dropped 2 bases and J dropped 4 bases, with 6 bases sitting between them. Germline CDR1 is SQVTM and CDR2 is ANQGSEA. The CDR3 is made up of 12 amino acids. The chain's CDR3 is CSVEKGYNEQFF. In nucleotides, the CDR3 is TGCAGCGTTGAAAAGGGGTACAATGAGCAGTTCTTC.

This clone was detected only a few times. This rearrangement joins TRBV11-2 to TRBJ2-1; D ambiguous. V lost 2 bases, J lost 4 bases, and 12 bases lay in between. The CDR3 is 15 residues long. The V gene's germline CDR1 is SGHAT and CDR2 FQNNGV. Written as DNA, the CDR3 is TGTGCCAGCAGCTTACGACTCCCCAAGTACAATGAGCAGTTCTTC. It yields the protein CASSLRLPKYNEQFF.

The chain uses TRBV4-1 and TRBJ2-3; D remains unclear. The CDR3 extends over 15 amino acids. In germline, CDR1 is MGHRA, CDR2 YSYEKL. The V gene lost 1 base and the J gene lost 7 bases, with 15 bases spanning the gap. The CDR3, as DNA: TGCGCCAGCAGCCAAGTTAGCCTAGTTATGTATACGCAGTATTTT. Protein sequence: CASSQVSLVMYTQYF.

The chain couples TRBV5-6 to TRBJ1-5; 10 positions match TRBD1. V gave up 1 base and J gave up 5 bases; unmatched junction bases: 6. The CDR3 covers 16 residues. Looked up from germline, CDR1 is SGHDT and CDR2 is YYEEEE. CDR3 amino acids: CASSLWGQGFHQPQHF. The CDR3 DNA reads TGTGCCAGCAGCTTGTGGGGACAGGGGTTTCATCAGCCCCAGCATTTT.

The CDR3 sequence: CASSELPANYGYTF. The CDR3 region has the DNA TGTGCCAGCAGTGAATTACCGGCTAACTATGGCTACACCTTC. The V and J genes are TRBV25-1 and TRBJ1-2; the D is unclear. CDR3 length: 14 amino acids. Per the germline V gene, CDR1 is MGHDK and CDR2 is SYGVNS. V lost 1 base and J lost 0, with 6 bases in between.

This clone was detected a few times. The chain recombines TRBV6-5 with TRBJ1-2; D gene ambiguous. Trimming took off 7 bases at V and 3 bases at J, with 12 bases between the two ends. The CDR3 totals 13 residues. CDR1 is MNHEY and CDR2 is SVGAGI in the germline V gene. The CDR3 DNA follows: TGTGCCAGCAAGGCGGGGTCCGACTATGGCTACACCTTC. Its translation is CASKAGSDYGYTF.

The CDR3 loop is CASSLSPGYTGELFF. The CDR3 DNA reads TGTGCCAGCAGCTTATCTCCGGGGTACACCGGGGAGCTGTTTTTT. This chain uses TRBV7-9 with TRBJ2-2; the D gene is possibly TRBD2 (5 bases). Germline V CDR1 and CDR2: SEHNR, FQNEAQ (reference sequence). Trimming stripped 2 bases from V and 3 bases from J, with 10 bases between. The CDR3 length is 15 residues.

The CDR3 spells CASRDPGQGGLGDGYTF. The CDR3 region has the DNA TGCGCCAGCAGGGATCCGGGACAGGGGGGATTAGGGGATGGCTACACCTTC. The chain carries TRBV10-2 and TRBJ1-2; TRBD1 agrees at 11 bases. CDR1 WSHSY and CDR2 SAAADI come from the germline V gene. V lost 6 bases and J lost 6; bases outside the gene matches: 15. This CDR3 has 17 amino acids.

Comment on this clone: Distinct nucleotide sequences in the sample also encode this CDR3. The chain uses TRBV14 and TRBJ1-1, with D possibly being TRBD1 (6 bases). V lost 1 base and J lost 2, with 8 bases in between. The germline gives CDR1 SGHDN, CDR2 FVKESK. The CDR3 sequence is 14 residues long. The CDR3 region has the DNA TGTGCCAGCAGCCAAGGCAGGGGTAACACTGAAGCTTTCTTT. It translates to CASSQGRGNTEAFF.

This clone was seen at least ten times. The rearrangement uses TRBV29-1 and TRBJ2-3; 9 bases are shared with TRBD2. Germline CDR1 is SQVTM and CDR2 is ANQGSEA. This CDR3 spans 13 amino acids. Trimming at V came to 6 bases and at J to 2 bases, leaving 3 bases not matched to a gene. CDR3 sequence (DNA): TGCAGCGTGGGGACTAGCCACACAGATACGCAGTATTTT. Translation: CSVGTSHTDTQYF.

This chain uses TRBV18 with TRBJ1-2; the D gene is possibly TRBD1 (5 bases). There are 14 residues in the CDR3. V lost 0 bases to trimming and J lost 8 bases, with 13 bases between them. Germline CDR1 and CDR2: KGHSH and LQKENI. The CDR3 DNA follows: TGTGCCAGCTCACCACCCGGGGGAAAAGGCGGCTACACCTTC. As protein: CASSPPGGKGGYTF.

This chain uses TRBV28 with TRBJ1-1; D call uncertain. CDR1 is MDHEN, CDR2 SYDVKM, per germline. V shed 2 bases and J shed 1 base, with 5 bases lying between them. This CDR3 contains 13 residues. The CDR3: CASSLPGNTEAFF. CDR3 coding DNA: TGTGCCAGCAGTTTACCGGGGAACACTGAAGCTTTCTTT.

In DNA form, the CDR3 reads TGTGCCAGCAGCAACACAGGGGCGGGCACTGAAGCTTTCTTT. This encodes CASSNTGAGTEAFF. The chain has TRBV3-1 (or the pseudogene TRBV3-2) and TRBJ1-1; the match to TRBD1 covers 7 bases. There are 14 residues in the CDR3. CDR1 and CDR2 from the germline V gene are LGHDT and YNNKEL (reference sequence). V lost 5 bases, J lost 4 bases, and 7 bases stayed unmatched.

About this clone: Other DNA sequences from this sample encode an identical CDR3 as well. The V gene is TRBV19, the J gene TRBJ1-4; no reliable D call. Germline assignment: CDR1 LNHDA and CDR2 SQIVND (reference sequence). This CDR3 contains 14 residues. Trimming cost V 3 bases and J 3 bases, with 8 bases left between them. In DNA form, the CDR3 reads TGTGCCAGTAGTATGGGCGGGGCTAATGAAAAACTGTTTTTT. The encoded protein is CASSMGGANEKLFF.

This chain connects TRBV18 to TRBJ2-5; 9 nucleotides match TRBD2. J lost 1 base, V lost 0 bases, and 9 bases had no gene match. Germline CDR1 reads KGHSH; CDR2 reads LQKENI. The CDR3 has 18 residues. The chain's CDR3 is CASSPPRGGAGGQETQYF. The DNA of the CDR3 is TGTGCCAGCTCACCACCGAGGGGAGGAGCGGGGGGCCAAGAGACCCAGTACTTC.

The J gene is TRBJ1-5, the V gene TRBV3-1 (or the pseudogene TRBV3-2); 8 bases align to TRBD1. The germline CDR1 and CDR2 sequences are LGHDT and YNNKEL (reference sequence). The J segment lost 2 bases and the V segment lost 3 bases, leaving 6 bases of the junction unmatched. CDR3 length: 16 amino acids. The CDR3 loop reads CASSHADRGGNQPQHF. As DNA, the CDR3 is TGTGCCAGCAGCCACGCTGACAGGGGCGGCAATCAGCCCCAGCATTTT.

This clone was observed a single time. The chain carries TRBV15 and TRBJ1-2; no firm D call. The CDR3 has 15 residues. Germline V gene lookup returns CDR1 LNHNV and CDR2 YYDKDF (reference sequence). V was shortened by 1 base and J by 4 bases, with 13 bases between the two germline ends. This chain's CDR3 is CATSRGPPRGYGYTF. DNA for the CDR3: TGTGCCACCAGCAGAGGGCCTCCCAGAGGCTATGGCTACACCTTC.

This chain joins TRBV7-2 and TRBJ2-2; a weak D match, TRBD2 (6 bases). V lost 5 bases and J 2 bases, leaving 21 bases between the germline ends. The CDR3 extends over 18 amino acids. Germline V gene data show CDR1 as SGHTA and CDR2 as FQGNSA. The CDR3 DNA reads TGTGCCAGCAGCGGAGGGCCTCCGGGACTTCTAAACACCGGGGAGCTGTTTTTT. It is translated as CASSGGPPGLLNTGELFF.

About this clone: One junction end disagrees with the germline gene, perhaps due to a read error. The gene calls are TRBV2 and TRBJ1-3; possibly TRBD1 for D (5 bases). CDR1 is SNHLY, CDR2 FYNNEI, per germline. This CDR3 has 13 amino acids. CDR3 bases: TGTGCCAGCAGTAGTGAAGGCTCTGCAGGGCTCGATTTT. Encoded protein: CASSSEGSAGLDF.

This rearrangement joins TRBV5-1 to TRBJ2-3; possible D gene TRBD1, 6 bases. Germline V gene sequence: CDR1 SGHRS, CDR2 YFSETQ. CDR3 size: 12 residues. Trimming cost V 3 bases and J 7 bases, with 9 bases left between them. Here the CDR3 DNA reads TGCGCCAGCAGCTCGGGACACTATACGCAGTATTTT. Encoded protein: CASSSGHYTQYF.

The chain couples TRBV10-3 to TRBJ1-3; 7 bases map to TRBD1. The CDR3 is made up of 14 amino acids. V dropped 3 bases and J dropped 4; count of bases not matched to a gene: 3. Germline-derived CDR1 and CDR2 are ENHRY and SYGVKD. In DNA, the CDR3 is TGTGCCATCAGTGAAGCGACAGGGGGAAACACCATATATTTT. It yields the protein CAISEATGGNTIYF.

This clone has just a few counts. The chain links TRBV14 to TRBJ1-4; tentative D call: TRBD1 (5 bases). The V end was cut by 0 bases, the J end by 0 bases, with 14 bases between. The CDR3 extends over 18 amino acids. From germline, CDR1 is SGHDN and CDR2 FVKESK. For the CDR3, the DNA is TGTGCCAGCAGCCAAGATCTGGTAGCGGGGGCAACTAATGAAAAACTGTTTTTT. Residues: CASSQDLVAGATNEKLFF.

The chain has TRBV6-5 and TRBJ1-1; D is unclear. Between the trimmed V and J ends, which lost 2 bases and 0 bases, there was a span of 10 bases. The CDR3 has 15 amino acids. CDR1 and CDR2 from the germline V gene are MNHEY and SVGAGI. CDR3 residues: CASSYEVALNTEAFF. CDR3 nucleotide sequence: TGTGCCAGCAGTTACGAGGTGGCGTTGAACACTGAAGCTTTCTTT.

J is TRBJ1-3 and V is TRBV15; 10 bases map to TRBD1. Trimming at V came to 1 base and at J to 3 bases, leaving 3 bases not matched to a gene. CDR1 and CDR2 (germline): LNHNV, YYDKDF (reference sequence). The CDR3 contains 16 residues. The CDR3 DNA reads as TGTGCCACCAGCAGAGGTGACAGGGGGCTTGGAAACACCATATATTTT. The encoded protein is CATSRGDRGLGNTIYF.

The genes are TRBV4-1 and TRBJ2-3, with TRBD2 matching over 8 bases. The CDR3 is made up of 16 amino acids. Germline trimming cut 1 base from V and 5 bases from J; bases unmatched to any gene: 8. From germline, CDR1 is MGHRA and CDR2 YSYEKL. This chain's CDR3 is CASSQGRGGVRDTQYF. As DNA, the CDR3 is TGCGCCAGCAGCCAAGGCCGGGGGGGCGTGAGAGATACGCAGTATTTT.

The V gene is TRBV5-1, the J gene TRBJ2-3; TRBD2 matches at 8 bases. The germline CDR1 and CDR2 sequences are SGHRS and YFSETQ. The CDR3 sequence is 16 residues long. V lost 1 base, J lost 4 bases, and 8 bases stayed unmatched. Here the CDR3 reads CASSLIPGGGPDTQYF. CDR3 in DNA: TGCGCCAGCAGCTTGATACCTGGCGGGGGGCCAGATACGCAGTATTTT. Using reference TRBV5-1 and TRBJ2-3 for the parts outside the CDR3, the full variable domain is KAGVTQTPRYLIKTRGQQVTLSCSPISGHRSVSWYQQTPGQGLQFLFEYFSETQRNKGNFPGRFSGRQFSNSRSEMNVSTLELGDSALYLCASSLIPGGGPDTQYFGPGTRLTVL.

The chain joins TRBV5-4 to TRBJ2-3; possibly TRBD1 for D (6 bases). Trimming removed 2 bases at V and 4 bases at J, with 14 bases between. The germline V gene has CDR1 SGHNT and CDR2 YYREEE (reference sequence). The CDR3 consists of 15 residues. The CDR3 protein is CASSFVTGSADTQYF. CDR3 DNA: TGTGCCAGCAGCTTTGTGACAGGAAGTGCAGATACGCAGTATTTT.